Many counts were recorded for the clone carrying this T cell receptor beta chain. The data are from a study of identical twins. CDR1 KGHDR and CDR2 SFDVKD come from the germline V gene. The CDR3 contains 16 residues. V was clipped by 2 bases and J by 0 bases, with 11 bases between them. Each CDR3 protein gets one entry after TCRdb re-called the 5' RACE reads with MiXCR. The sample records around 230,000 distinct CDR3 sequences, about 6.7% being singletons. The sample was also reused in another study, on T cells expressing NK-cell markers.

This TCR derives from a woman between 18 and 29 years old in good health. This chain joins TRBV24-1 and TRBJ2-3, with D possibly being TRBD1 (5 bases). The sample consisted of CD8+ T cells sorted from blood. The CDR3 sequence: CATSDSTGTSTDTQYF. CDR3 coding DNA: TGTGCCACCAGTGATTCAACAGGCACTAGCACAGATACGCAGTATTTT.